This T cell receptor beta chain came from a study of PD-1 blockade in classical Hodgkin lymphoma. Whole-study findings and limits: The study found complete responders had baseline diversity similar to newly diagnosed patients. Newly diagnosed patients were reported to start with lower TCR diversity than healthy donors.

Worth noting for this clone: Its antigen remains unidentified.

Time point indicated: cycle 4 day 1 (C4D1), after more than five weeks of nivolumab. Each and every patient relapsed after autologous stem cell transplantation, and patients got differing brentuximab vedotin exposure. The data were produced by immunoSEQ multiplex PCR, yet TCRdb's version contains in-frame clones alone and is incomplete. The data contain more than 40,000 clones, approximately 80% of them singletons. CDR3 length: 16 amino acids. CDR1 and CDR2 (germline): SEHNR, FQNEAQ (reference sequence). With V trimmed by 6 bases and J by 2 bases, 6 bases remained unmatched. Here the sequenced sample was peripheral blood mononuclear cells (PBMCs), taken before the fourth cycle of nivolumab. The TCR comes from a human donor with classical Hodgkin lymphoma. The V and J genes are TRBV7-9 and TRBJ2-4, with 11 nucleotides matching TRBD2. The CDR3 DNA follows: TGTGCCAGCAGGCAAACTAGCGGGAGAACCAAAAACATTCAGTACTTC. This sequence encodes CASRQTSGRTKNIQYF.